This TCR beta chain stems from a study of T cell repertoires in cytomegalovirus infection. Study at large: Public TCR beta signatures were indicative of both CMV infection and a matching HLA type.

At least ten counts were recorded for this clonotype. The CDR3 runs 13 residues. Germline V lookup: CDR1 LNHDA, CDR2 SQIVND (reference sequence). The V gene lost 2 bases and the J gene lost 0 bases, with 4 bases spanning the gap. From the reads, TCRdb called clonotypes with MiXCR, one entry per CDR3 protein. Of about 400,000 distinct CDR3 sequences listed, about a sixth are singletons. This clonotype was sampled from a human donor in good health (CMV status not recorded). Some clones in this sample may be carry-over from other donors' samples. The chain recombines TRBV19 with TRBJ1-1; D not certain. Sequencing was performed on PBMCs. CDR3 DNA: TGTGCCAGTAGTATAAGAGTGAACACTGAAGCTTTCTTT. This codes for CASSIRVNTEAFF.